The 10 T cell receptor beta chains reported below all come from one sample, sequenced in a study of blood T cells in healthy people across ages. A second 7 to 11 cycle PCR used barcoded and J-beta primers. Using its own MiXCR run on the 5' RACE reads, TCRdb lists one record per CDR3 protein. This sample has 1.5 million to 2 million distinct CDR3 sequences; about 35% occur once, and the top ten carry about 10%. Input material: blood. The receptors here all came from a young woman in good health.

This clonotype was detected many times. V usage is TRBV7-6 and J usage is TRBJ1-1; possibly TRBD1 for D (6 bases). V lost 2 bases, J lost 0 bases, and 19 bases lay in between. CDR1 and CDR2 from the germline V gene are SGHVS and FNYEAQ. The CDR3 has 18 residues. The CDR3 DNA follows: TGTGCCAGCAGCTTACGGCTAGACAGGACCTCTATGAACACTGAAGCTTTCTTT. This encodes CASSLRLDRTSMNTEAFF.

This clonotype was counted ten times or more. The chain is built from TRBV4-1 and TRBJ2-3, with 9 nucleotides matching TRBD2. V lost 3 bases to trimming and J lost 4 bases; unmatched junction nucleotides: 8. From germline, CDR1 is MGHRA and CDR2 YSYEKL. The CDR3 is 16 amino acids. The CDR3 here is CASSHRAGGHADTQYF. The CDR3 DNA sequence: TGCGCCAGCAGCCACCGAGCGGGGGGTCACGCAGATACGCAGTATTTT.

This clonotype was counted a few times. The chain joins TRBV15 to TRBJ2-3; D may be TRBD2 (6 bases). The germline V and J ends were trimmed by 0 bases and 4 bases, with 20 bases remaining between them. Germline-derived CDR1 and CDR2 are LNHNV and YYDKDF (reference sequence). The CDR3 covers 18 residues. The CDR3 is CATSRDLIRERVSDTQYF. Written as DNA, the CDR3 is TGTGCCACCAGCAGAGATCTAATTCGCGAGCGGGTCTCAGATACGCAGTATTTT. Based on the CDR3 plus reference TRBV15 and TRBJ2-3, the full variable domain is DAMVIQNPRYQVTQFGKPVTLSCSQTLNHNVMYWYQQKSSQAPKLLFHYYDKDFNNEADTPDNFQSRRPNTSFCFLDIRSPGLGDTAMYLCATSRDLIRERVSDTQYFGPGTRLTVL.

This clonotype was counted only a few times. V gene TRBV29-1 combines with J gene TRBJ2-6, with D perhaps TRBD1 or TRBD2 (6 bases each). Trimming left V 4 bases short and J 0 bases short, with 16 bases between. The CDR3 loop spans 17 amino acids. CDR1 and CDR2 from the germline V gene are SQVTM and ANQGSEA. CDR3 protein: CSVGLRDNRSGANVLTF. The CDR3 DNA follows: TGCAGCGTTGGATTGCGGGACAATCGCTCTGGGGCCAACGTCCTGACTTTC.

The genes are TRBV20-1 and TRBJ2-1; 7 bases fit TRBD2. The CDR3 length is 15 residues. After removal of 0 bases from V and 7 bases from J, the junction contained 9 bases not matched to a gene. Germline-derived CDR1 and CDR2 are DFQATT and SNEGSKA (reference sequence). The CDR3 region is CSARDGLGGGNEQFF. As DNA, the CDR3 is TGCAGTGCTAGAGACGGGTTGGGGGGAGGGAATGAGCAGTTCTTC.

This clonotype was recorded a few times. The V call is TRBV5-1, the J call TRBJ2-2; D is possibly TRBD2 (6 bases). The CDR3 extends over 15 amino acids. V was cut by 4 bases and J by 4 bases, with 14 bases left in between. Germline loops: CDR1 SGHRS, CDR2 YFSETQ. The chain's CDR3 is CASSPLWEVTGELFF. In DNA, the CDR3 is TGCGCCAGCAGCCCTTTATGGGAGGTCACCGGGGAGCTGTTTTTT. Variable domain in full (rest from reference TRBV5-1 and TRBJ2-2): KAGVTQTPRYLIKTRGQQVTLSCSPISGHRSVSWYQQTPGQGLQFLFEYFSETQRNKGNFPGRFSGRQFSNSRSEMNVSTLELGDSALYLCASSPLWEVTGELFFGEGSRLTVL.

The rearrangement joins TRBV10-3 to TRBJ2-3, with 9 nucleotides matching TRBD2. The germline V gene has CDR1 ENHRY and CDR2 SYGVKD. V lost 5 bases, J lost 0 bases, and 15 bases stayed unmatched. The CDR3 has 19 amino acids. The CDR3 bases are TGTGCCATCAGTCCGGGACTAGCAATGGACCTATCTAGCACAGATACGCAGTATTTT. Its protein is CAISPGLAMDLSSTDTQYF.

This clonotype has just a few counts. The genes are TRBV4-2 and TRBJ2-1; 9 bases fit TRBD2. V lost 0 bases and J lost 4; bases outside the gene matches: 10. The CDR3 covers 18 residues. Germline assignment: CDR1 LGHNA and CDR2 YNFKEQ. The CDR3 DNA reads as TGTGCCAGCAGCCAAGATTGGCTAGCGGGGTCAGGGTACAATGAGCAGTTCTTC. It is translated as CASSQDWLAGSGYNEQFF.

The J gene is TRBJ1-4, the V gene TRBV14; weak D call: TRBD1 (6 bases). Germline CDR1 is SGHDN and CDR2 is FVKESK. CDR3 length: 15 residues. The ends were cut back, 4 bases at V and 11 bases at J, with 20 bases in the middle. CDR3 DNA: TGTGCCAGCAGCCCTCCGGGGGGGGCGAGAGGGAAACTGTTTTTT. Translated, it gives CASSPPGGARGKLFF.

The chain couples TRBV3-1 to TRBJ2-5; 8 bases line up with TRBD2. Germline V gives CDR1 LGHDT, CDR2 YNNKEL (reference sequence). The V gene end was trimmed by 1 base and the J gene end by 4 bases; junction bases not matched to a gene: 8. This CDR3 comprises 16 residues. The CDR3 DNA sequence: TGTGCCAGCAGCCAAGGGACTAGCAGGGGCCCAGAGACCCAGTACTTC. Protein: CASSQGTSRGPETQYF.